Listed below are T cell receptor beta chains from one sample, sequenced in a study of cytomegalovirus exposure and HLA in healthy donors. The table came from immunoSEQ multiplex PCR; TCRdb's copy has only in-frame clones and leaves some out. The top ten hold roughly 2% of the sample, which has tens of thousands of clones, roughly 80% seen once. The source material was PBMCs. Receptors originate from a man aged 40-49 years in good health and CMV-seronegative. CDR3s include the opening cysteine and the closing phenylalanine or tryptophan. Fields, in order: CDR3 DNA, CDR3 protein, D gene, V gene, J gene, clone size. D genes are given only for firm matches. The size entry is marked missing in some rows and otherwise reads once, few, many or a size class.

DNA: TGTGCCAGCAGTTTAGGAGGGCGAAATGAAAAACTGTTTTTT
CDR3: CASSLGGRNEKLFF
D: NA
V: TRBV27
J: TRBJ1-4
size: NA

DNA: TGTGCCAGCAGTTTAAGCGTATGGGGACAGTCCCAAGCTTTCTTT
CDR3: CASSLSVWGQSQAFF
D: TRBD1
V: TRBV27
J: TRBJ1-1
size: NA

DNA: TGTGCCACCAGTCCAGGGCGAGAGACCCAGTACTTC
CDR3: CATSPGRETQYF
D: NA
V: TRBV15
J: TRBJ2-5
size: NA

DNA: TGTGCCAGTTTTTTAGATACTTGGTTTTCTTACGAGCAGTACTTC
CDR3: CASFLDTWFSYEQYF
D: NA
V: TRBV6-1
J: TRBJ2-7
size: NA

DNA: TGTGCCAGCAGTCGGGCCTACGAGCAGTACTTC
CDR3: CASSRAYEQYF
D: NA
V: TRBV25-1
J: TRBJ2-7
size: few

DNA: TGTGCCATCAGCGAACTAGCGGGAGGCTCAACAGATACGCAGTATTTT
CDR3: CAISELAGGSTDTQYF
D: TRBD2
V: TRBV10-3
J: TRBJ2-3
size: NA

DNA: TGCGCCAGCCAGCGGACAGCGGTAAACAATGAGCAGTTCTTC
CDR3: CASQRTAVNNEQFF
D: NA
V: TRBV4-1
J: TRBJ2-1
size: NA

DNA: TGTGCCAGCAGCCTTGGGGACACTCTTGAGCAGTTCTTC
CDR3: CASSLGDTLEQFF
D: NA
V: TRBV6-4
J: TRBJ2-1
size: few

DNA: TGTGCCAGTAGTACCGGACAGGGGGCCCAGCCCCAGCATTTT
CDR3: CASSTGQGAQPQHF
D: TRBD1
V: TRBV19
J: TRBJ1-5
size: NA

DNA: TGTGCCAGCAGCCAAAGGGGCCAATATGGCTACACCTTC
CDR3: CASSQRGQYGYTF
D: NA
V: TRBV6-6
J: TRBJ1-2
size: NA

DNA: TGCGCCAGCAGCCTCGGACAGTTCGGCGAGCAGTACTTC
CDR3: CASSLGQFGEQYF
D: NA
V: TRBV5-1
J: TRBJ2-7
size: NA

DNA: TGTGCCAGCAGTCCCCGGGACAGTAATGAAAAACTGTTTTTT
CDR3: CASSPRDSNEKLFF
D: TRBD1
V: TRBV28
J: TRBJ1-4
size: NA

DNA: TGTGCCAGCAGGCACAGGGTTGGCTATGGCTACACCTTC
CDR3: CASRHRVGYGYTF
D: NA
V: TRBV27
J: TRBJ1-2
size: NA

DNA: TGTGCCAGCAGCGAGAACCCTAGCGGGGGGGCAGGGGAGCTGTTTTTT
CDR3: CASSENPSGGAGELFF
D: TRBD2
V: TRBV7-8
J: TRBJ2-2
size: few

DNA: TGTGCCAGCTCACCCACCATAGACTCTGGAAACACCATATATTTT
CDR3: CASSPTIDSGNTIYF
D: NA
V: TRBV18
J: TRBJ1-3
size: NA

DNA: TGTGCCAGCAGCACCAACAGTCGAGGAAACACCATATATTTT
CDR3: CASSTNSRGNTIYF
D: NA
V: TRBV11-3
J: TRBJ1-3
size: NA

DNA: TGTGCCTGGAGTGCTTACAGGGGCCCGCAGTATTTT
CDR3: CAWSAYRGPQYF
D: TRBD1
V: TRBV30
J: TRBJ2-3
size: NA

DNA: TGCGCCAGCAGCCACGGAGTTTCCTACGAGCAGTACTTC
CDR3: CASSHGVSYEQYF
D: NA
V: TRBV4-1
J: TRBJ2-7
size: NA

DNA: TGCGCCAGCAGCCAAGAAGGAGCGGGCCTAGGCGAGCAGTACTTC
CDR3: CASSQEGAGLGEQYF
D: NA
V: TRBV4-1
J: TRBJ2-7
size: NA

DNA: TGCAGTGCTATGGGACAGCAGCCCCAGCATTTT
CDR3: CSAMGQQPQHF
D: TRBD1
V: TRBV20-1
J: TRBJ1-5
size: few

DNA: TGTGCCAGCAGTTACTCGAGGCAGGGGGGCAACACTGAAGCTTTCTTT
CDR3: CASSYSRQGGNTEAFF
D: TRBD1
V: TRBV6-6
J: TRBJ1-1
size: few

DNA: TGTGCCTGGAGTTTACAGGGGGACACTGAAGCTTTCTTT
CDR3: CAWSLQGDTEAFF
D: TRBD1
V: TRBV30
J: TRBJ1-1
size: NA

DNA: TGTGCCAGCAGCTTTGGCGGGGGAAACGAGCAGTACTTC
CDR3: CASSFGGGNEQYF
D: TRBD2
V: TRBV5-4
J: TRBJ2-7
size: NA

DNA: TGCGCCAGCAGTCAGACAGGGGGCTTTGGTCAGCCCCAGCATTTT
CDR3: CASSQTGGFGQPQHF
D: TRBD1
V: TRBV5-1
J: TRBJ1-5
size: NA

DNA: TGTGCCAGCAGCCAAATCAGGACAGGGCTCTACGAGCAGTACTTC
CDR3: CASSQIRTGLYEQYF
D: TRBD1
V: TRBV11-2
J: TRBJ2-7
size: NA

DNA: TGCGCCAGCAGCTTGTACGACAGTTTCGGACTAGGGAGGACCCAGTACTTC
CDR3: CASSLYDSFGLGRTQYF
D: TRBD2
V: TRBV5-1
J: TRBJ2-5
size: NA

DNA: TGTGCCAGCAGCCCGGGGGGCGCTATGGATACGCAGTATTTT
CDR3: CASSPGGAMDTQYF
D: NA
V: TRBV7-3
J: TRBJ2-3
size: NA

DNA: TGTGCCAGCAGTTGGACAGGGTACGGCGGCTACACCTTC
CDR3: CASSWTGYGGYTF
D: TRBD1
V: TRBV27
J: TRBJ1-2
size: NA

DNA: TGTGCCAGCAGCCTGGACAGGGGACGTTATGGTGAGCAGTTCTTC
CDR3: CASSLDRGRYGEQFF
D: TRBD1
V: TRBV5-5
J: TRBJ2-1
size: few

DNA: TGTGCCAGCAGCTTGGCCCCGGGCGGGGGCGCCTACGAGCAGTACTTC
CDR3: CASSLAPGGGAYEQYF
D: NA
V: TRBV5-6
J: TRBJ2-7
size: NA

DNA: TGTGCCAGTAGGAACCGGGGTCTTCGGACGGATACTAACTATGGCTACACCTTC
CDR3: CASRNRGLRTDTNYGYTF
D: NA
V: TRBV19
J: TRBJ1-2
size: NA

DNA: TGTGCCACCATTGGGCTTCAGGACACCGGGGAAGCTTTCTTT
CDR3: CATIGLQDTGEAFF
D: NA
V: TRBV27
J: TRBJ1-1
size: NA

DNA: TGCGCCAGCAGCCCCACAACAGGAAGCAATCAGCCCCAGCATTTT
CDR3: CASSPTTGSNQPQHF
D: NA
V: TRBV5-1
J: TRBJ1-5
size: NA

DNA: TGTGCCAGCATGAAGGGGGGGGAGAATTCACCCCTCCACTTT
CDR3: CASMKGGENSPLHF
D: NA
V: TRBV2
J: TRBJ1-6
size: NA

DNA: TGTGCCAGCAGCACCCCCGGGACAGGGGGCGGCCGTGAAGCTTTCTTT
CDR3: CASSTPGTGGGREAFF
D: TRBD1
V: TRBV28
J: TRBJ1-1
size: NA

DNA: TGCAGCGTTCCTTCCGGGACTAGCGGGACAAATGAGCAGTTCTTC
CDR3: CSVPSGTSGTNEQFF
D: TRBD2
V: TRBV29-1
J: TRBJ2-1
size: NA

DNA: TGTGCCAGCAGTTACTCGACTAGCGGGACCTACGAGCAGTACTTC
CDR3: CASSYSTSGTYEQYF
D: TRBD2
V: TRBV6-5
J: TRBJ2-7
size: NA

DNA: TGTGCCTGGAGTCGGACAAGGTCGTGGACTGAAGCTTTCTTT
CDR3: CAWSRTRSWTEAFF
D: NA
V: TRBV30
J: TRBJ1-1
size: NA

DNA: TGTGCCTGGAGGATGGGGGGGAGTATACAGTTCTTC
CDR3: CAWRMGGSIQFF
D: TRBD2
V: TRBV30
J: TRBJ2-1
size: NA

DNA: TGCGCCAGCAGCCCCTCGGACAATTCAGATACGCAGTATTTT
CDR3: CASSPSDNSDTQYF
D: NA
V: TRBV5-1
J: TRBJ2-3
size: NA

DNA: TGCGCCAGCGGGGAAGGCAGGGGCGAAGGCTACACCTTC
CDR3: CASGEGRGEGYTF
D: NA
V: TRBV5-1
J: TRBJ1-2
size: NA

DNA: TGTGCCAGCAGTGCGGGCTCGGCTGGCTACACCTTC
CDR3: CASSAGSAGYTF
D: NA
V: TRBV28
J: TRBJ1-2
size: NA

DNA: TGTGCCAGCAGTAGACGACAGGGGGTCGACTATGGCTACACCTTC
CDR3: CASSRRQGVDYGYTF
D: TRBD1
V: TRBV2
J: TRBJ1-2
size: NA

DNA: TGTGCCACCAGCAGAGATGAGGGGGCGTGGGGATCCGTGGGGGAGACCCAGTACTTC
CDR3: CATSRDEGAWGSVGETQYF
D: TRBD1
V: TRBV15
J: TRBJ2-5
size: NA

DNA: TGTGCCAGCAGCTCCAGGGGCAATGAGCAGTTCTTC
CDR3: CASSSRGNEQFF
D: NA
V: TRBV6-5
J: TRBJ2-1
size: NA

DNA: TGTGCCAGCAGCCGCCGTCGTATCGGGACAGGGGACGAGCAGTACTTC
CDR3: CASSRRRIGTGDEQYF
D: TRBD1
V: TRBV7-8
J: TRBJ2-7
size: once

DNA: TGTGCCAGCAGTTACTCGGGCCCCGCCAACGAGCAGTACTTC
CDR3: CASSYSGPANEQYF
D: NA
V: TRBV6-5
J: TRBJ2-7
size: NA

DNA: TGTGCCAGCAGGGACAGTTCTACCTACGAGCAGTACTTC
CDR3: CASRDSSTYEQYF
D: NA
V: TRBV28
J: TRBJ2-7
size: NA

DNA: TGTGCCAGCAGCTTAGTTGGCCTCTACAATGAGCAGTTCTTC
CDR3: CASSLVGLYNEQFF
D: NA
V: TRBV7-6
J: TRBJ2-1
size: NA